This T cell receptor beta chain was recovered during a study of cytomegalovirus exposure and HLA in healthy donors. The study ran its PCR with 60 Vbeta and 13 Jbeta primers. Only in-frame clones appear in the TCRdb table, and some are missing; sequencing was by immunoSEQ multiplex PCR. The sample has about 110,000 clones; approximately 82% are singletons. From germline, CDR1 is MNHEY and CDR2 SVGAGI. The V gene lost 6 bases and the J gene lost 6 bases, with 14 bases spanning the gap. This CDR3 region has 13 residues. The TCR originated in a young man in good health and CMV-seropositive. The chain links TRBV6-5 to TRBJ1-1, with D perhaps TRBD1 (6 bases). The sample consisted of PBMCs. The chain's CDR3 is CASSEGVGAEAFF. Written as DNA, the CDR3 is TGTGCCAGCAGCGAGGGGGTCGGCGCTGAAGCTTTCTTT.